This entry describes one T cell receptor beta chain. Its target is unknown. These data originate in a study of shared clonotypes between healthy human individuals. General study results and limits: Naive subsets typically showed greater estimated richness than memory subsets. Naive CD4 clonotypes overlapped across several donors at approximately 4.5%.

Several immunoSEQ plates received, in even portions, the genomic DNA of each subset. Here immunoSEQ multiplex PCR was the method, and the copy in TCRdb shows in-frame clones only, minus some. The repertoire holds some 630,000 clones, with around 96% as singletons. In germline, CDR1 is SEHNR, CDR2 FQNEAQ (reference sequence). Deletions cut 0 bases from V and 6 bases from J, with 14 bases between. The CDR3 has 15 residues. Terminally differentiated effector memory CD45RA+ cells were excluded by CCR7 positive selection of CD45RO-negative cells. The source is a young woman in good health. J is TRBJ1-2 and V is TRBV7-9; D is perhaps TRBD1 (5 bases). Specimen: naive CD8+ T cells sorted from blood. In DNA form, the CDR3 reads TGTGCCAGCAGCTTAGCGTCCCTGGGGCCGGATGGCTACACCTTC. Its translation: CASSLASLGPDGYTF.